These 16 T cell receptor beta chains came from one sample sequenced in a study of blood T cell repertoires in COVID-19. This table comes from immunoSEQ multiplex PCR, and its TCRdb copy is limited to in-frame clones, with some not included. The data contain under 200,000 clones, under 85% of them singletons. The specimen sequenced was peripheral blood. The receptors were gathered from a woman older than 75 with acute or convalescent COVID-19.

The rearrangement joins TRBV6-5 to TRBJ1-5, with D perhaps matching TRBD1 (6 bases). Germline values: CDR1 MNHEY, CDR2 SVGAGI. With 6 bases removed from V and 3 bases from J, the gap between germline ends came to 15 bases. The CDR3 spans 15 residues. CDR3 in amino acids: CASSITGSNNQPQHF. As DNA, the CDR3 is TGTGCCAGCAGCATTACAGGGAGTAACAATCAGCCCCAGCATTTT.

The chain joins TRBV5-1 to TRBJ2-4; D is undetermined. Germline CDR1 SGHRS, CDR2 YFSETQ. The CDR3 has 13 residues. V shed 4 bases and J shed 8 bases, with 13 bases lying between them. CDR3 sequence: CASSPERGDIQYF. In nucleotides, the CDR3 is TGCGCCAGCAGCCCGGAAAGAGGAGACATTCAGTACTTC.

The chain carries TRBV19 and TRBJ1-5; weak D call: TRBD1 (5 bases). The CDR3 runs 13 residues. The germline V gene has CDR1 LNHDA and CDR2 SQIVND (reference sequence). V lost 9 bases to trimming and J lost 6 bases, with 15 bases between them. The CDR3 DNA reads TGTGCCAGCCAGGGTGTTTTTGGTCAGCCCCAGCATTTT. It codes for CASQGVFGQPQHF. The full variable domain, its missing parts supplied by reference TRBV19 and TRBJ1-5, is DGGITQSPKYLFRKEGQNVTLSCEQNLNHDAMYWYRQDPGQGLRLIYYSQIVNDFQKGDIAEGYSVSREKKESFPLTVTSAQKNPTAFYLCASQGVFGQPQHFGDGTRLSIL.

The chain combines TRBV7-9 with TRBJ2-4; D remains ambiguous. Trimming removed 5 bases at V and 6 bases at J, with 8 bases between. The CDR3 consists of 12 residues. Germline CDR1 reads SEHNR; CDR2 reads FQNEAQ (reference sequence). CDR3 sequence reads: CASSPSGNIQYF. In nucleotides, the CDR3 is TGTGCCAGCAGCCCATCGGGAAACATTCAGTACTTC.

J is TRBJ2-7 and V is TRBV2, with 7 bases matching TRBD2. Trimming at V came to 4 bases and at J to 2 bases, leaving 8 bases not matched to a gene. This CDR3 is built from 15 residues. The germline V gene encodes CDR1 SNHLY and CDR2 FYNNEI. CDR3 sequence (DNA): TGTGCCAGCAGTGTGGGAGGGAGTAGAGCCTACGAGCAGTACTTC. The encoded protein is CASSVGGSRAYEQYF.

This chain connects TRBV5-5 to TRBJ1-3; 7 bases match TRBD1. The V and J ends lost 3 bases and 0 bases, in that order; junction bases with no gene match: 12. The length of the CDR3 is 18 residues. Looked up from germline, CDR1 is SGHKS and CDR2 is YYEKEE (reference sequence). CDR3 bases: TGTGCCAGCAGCTCCACCGGGACAGCTTTCCGCTCTGGAAACACCATATATTTT. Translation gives CASSSTGTAFRSGNTIYF.

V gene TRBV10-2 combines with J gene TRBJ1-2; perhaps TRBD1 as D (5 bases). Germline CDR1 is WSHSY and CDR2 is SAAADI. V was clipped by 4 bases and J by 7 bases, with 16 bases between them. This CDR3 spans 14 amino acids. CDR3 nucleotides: TGCGCCAGCAGTGCCGACAGCCTCTCGGGTGGCTACACCTTC. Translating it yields CASSADSLSGGYTF.

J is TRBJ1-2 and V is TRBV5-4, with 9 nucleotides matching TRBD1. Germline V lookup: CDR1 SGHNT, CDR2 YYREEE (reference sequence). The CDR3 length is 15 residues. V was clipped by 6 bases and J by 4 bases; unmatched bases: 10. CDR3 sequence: CASTRDRDVGYGYTF. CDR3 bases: TGTGCCAGCACGAGGGACAGGGATGTTGGCTATGGCTACACCTTC.

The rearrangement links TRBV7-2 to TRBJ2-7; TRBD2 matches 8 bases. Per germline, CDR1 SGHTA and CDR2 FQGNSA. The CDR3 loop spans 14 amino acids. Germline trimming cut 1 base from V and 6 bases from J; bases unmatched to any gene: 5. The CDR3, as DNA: TGTGCCAGCAGCTTAGGGACTAGCTCATCCGAGCAGTACTTC. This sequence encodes CASSLGTSSSEQYF.

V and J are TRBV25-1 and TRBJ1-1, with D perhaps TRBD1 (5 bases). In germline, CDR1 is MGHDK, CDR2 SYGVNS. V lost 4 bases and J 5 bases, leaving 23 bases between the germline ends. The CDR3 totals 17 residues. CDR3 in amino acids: CASSAPSLTGAGTEAFF. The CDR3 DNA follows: TGTGCCAGCAGTGCACCCTCCCTAACAGGAGCGGGAACTGAAGCTTTCTTT.

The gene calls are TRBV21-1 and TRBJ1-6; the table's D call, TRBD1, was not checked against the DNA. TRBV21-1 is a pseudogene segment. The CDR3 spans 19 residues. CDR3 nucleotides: TGTGCCAGCAGCAAAGCCAACGCCCCTCGTACAGGGCAGGATTCACCCCTCCACTTT. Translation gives CASSKANAPRTGQDSPLHF.

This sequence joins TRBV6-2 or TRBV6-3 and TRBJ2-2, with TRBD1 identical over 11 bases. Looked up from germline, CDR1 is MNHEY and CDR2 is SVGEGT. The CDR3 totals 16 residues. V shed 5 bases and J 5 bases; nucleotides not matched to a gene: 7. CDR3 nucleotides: TGTGCCAGCAGTGCCTCCGGGACAGGGGGGACCGGGGAGCTGTTTTTT. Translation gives CASSASGTGGTGELFF.

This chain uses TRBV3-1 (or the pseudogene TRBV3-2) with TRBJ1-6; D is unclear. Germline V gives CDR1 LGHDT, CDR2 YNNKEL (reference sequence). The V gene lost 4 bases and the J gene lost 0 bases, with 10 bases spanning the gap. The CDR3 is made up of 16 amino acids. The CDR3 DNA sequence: TGTGCCAGCAGCCCGACGTGGAGCTCCTATAATTCACCCCTCCACTTT. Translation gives CASSPTWSSYNSPLHF.

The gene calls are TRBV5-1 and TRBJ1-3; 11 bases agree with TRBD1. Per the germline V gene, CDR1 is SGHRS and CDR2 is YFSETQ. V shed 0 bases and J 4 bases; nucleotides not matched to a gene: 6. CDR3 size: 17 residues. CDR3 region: CASSLEGQGASGNTIYF. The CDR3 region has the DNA TGCGCCAGCAGCTTGGAAGGACAGGGGGCTTCGGGAAACACCATATATTTT. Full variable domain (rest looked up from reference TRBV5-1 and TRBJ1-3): KAGVTQTPRYLIKTRGQQVTLSCSPISGHRSVSWYQQTPGQGLQFLFEYFSETQRNKGNFPGRFSGRQFSNSRSEMNVSTLELGDSALYLCASSLEGQGASGNTIYFGEGSWLTVV.

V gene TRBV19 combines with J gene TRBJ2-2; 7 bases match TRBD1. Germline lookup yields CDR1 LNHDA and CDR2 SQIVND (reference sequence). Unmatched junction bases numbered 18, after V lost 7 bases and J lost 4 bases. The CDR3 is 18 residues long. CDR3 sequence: CASKGSPTGSYVTGELFF. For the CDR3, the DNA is TGTGCCAGTAAAGGTTCCCCGACAGGGTCATATGTCACCGGGGAGCTGTTTTTT.

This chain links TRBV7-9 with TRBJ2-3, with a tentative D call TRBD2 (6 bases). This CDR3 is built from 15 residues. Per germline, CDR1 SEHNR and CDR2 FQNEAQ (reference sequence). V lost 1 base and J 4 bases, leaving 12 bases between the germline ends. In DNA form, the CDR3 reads TGTGCCAGCAGCTTAGGGGACGGGAGTGCAGATACGCAGTATTTT. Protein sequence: CASSLGDGSADTQYF.